These 11 T cell receptor beta chains originate from one sample sequenced in a study of cytomegalovirus exposure and HLA in healthy donors. Clones were read by immunoSEQ multiplex PCR, and TCRdb kept only the in-frame ones, dropping some. The table includes more than 250,000 clones, less than 95% detected once. Sequences were obtained from PBMCs. These receptors came from a woman in her twenties or thirties in good health and CMV-seronegative.

The V gene is TRBV19, the J gene TRBJ2-7, with D tentatively TRBD2 (7 bases). Deletions cut 3 bases from V and 3 bases from J, with 21 bases between. The germline CDR1 and CDR2 sequences are LNHDA and SQIVND (reference sequence). This CDR3 is built from 17 residues. CDR3 loop: CASSIGSGGKGGYEQYF. The DNA of the CDR3 is TGTGCCAGTAGTATCGGTTCGGGGGGTAAAGGGGGCTACGAGCAGTACTTC.

V usage is TRBV11-2 and J usage is TRBJ2-7; 9 positions agree with TRBD2. Germline V gene sequence: CDR1 SGHAT, CDR2 FQNNGV. The trim removed 1 base at V and 5 bases at J, leaving 9 bases unmatched. This CDR3 is built from 16 residues. DNA for the CDR3: TGTGCCAGCAGCTTAGTCGGGCGGGAGGGCCGCCACGAGCAGTACTTC. Translation gives CASSLVGREGRHEQYF. The variable domain in full, with the rest retrieved from reference TRBV11-2 and TRBJ2-7, is EAGVAQSPRYKIIEKRQSVAFWCNPISGHATLYWYQQILGQGPKLLIQFQNNGVVDDSQLPKDRFSAERLKGVDSTLKIQPAKLEDSAVYLCASSLVGREGRHEQYFGPGTRLTVT.

The chain is built from TRBV9 and TRBJ2-2; TRBD2 agrees at 8 bases. CDR3 length equals 14 residues. V was clipped by 4 bases and J by 7 bases; unmatched bases: 6. The germline gives CDR1 SGDLS, CDR2 YYNGEE. CDR3 nucleotide sequence: TGTGCCAGCAGCCCCAACCTAGCGGGCGGGGAGCTGTTTTTT. Residues: CASSPNLAGGELFF.

V usage is TRBV29-1 and J usage is TRBJ2-1; 9 bases match TRBD2. There are 14 residues in the CDR3. J was trimmed by 4 bases and V by 7 bases; bases with no gene match: 8. Germline lookup yields CDR1 SQVTM and CDR2 ANQGSEA. The CDR3, as DNA: TGCAGCGCCGACCGGACTAGCGCATACAATGAGCAGTTCTTC. As protein: CSADRTSAYNEQFF.

The chain couples TRBV7-2 to TRBJ2-7; 8 bases are a match to TRBD2. Germline V gene lookup returns CDR1 SGHTA and CDR2 FQGNSA. The CDR3 loop spans 14 amino acids. After removal of 1 base from V and 2 bases from J, the junction contained 1 base not matched to a gene. The CDR3 DNA follows: TGTGCCAGCAGCTTAGGAGCGGGAGCCTACGAGCAGTACTTC. Translation: CASSLGAGAYEQYF.

The V call is TRBV9, the J call TRBJ2-6; TRBD1 might be the D (6 bases). Trimming pared 3 bases from V and 1 base from J, leaving 14 bases between. Germline V gene lookup returns CDR1 SGDLS and CDR2 YYNGEE. The CDR3 contains 17 residues. The CDR3 region is CASSGRPDSSGANVLTF. The CDR3 DNA reads TGTGCCAGCAGCGGTCGACCGGACAGTTCTGGGGCCAACGTCCTGACTTTC. The complete variable domain, with remaining parts taken from reference TRBV9 and TRBJ2-6, reads DSGVTQTPKHLITATGQRVTLRCSPRSGDLSVYWYQQSLDQGLQFLIQYYNGEERAKGNILERFSAQQFPDLHSELNLSSLELGDSALYFCASSGRPDSSGANVLTFGAGSRLTVL.

The V and J genes are TRBV7-2 and TRBJ2-7; 14 bases are a match to TRBD2. The CDR3 runs to 16 residues. Germline V gene sequence: CDR1 SGHTA, CDR2 FQGNSA. V lost 5 bases, J lost 4 bases, and 7 bases stayed unmatched. CDR3 in amino acids: CASSPPGLAGGYEQYF. The CDR3 nucleotides read TGTGCCAGCAGCCCCCCCGGACTAGCGGGAGGATACGAGCAGTACTTC.

The V and J genes are TRBV6-1 and TRBJ2-7, with 11 bases matching TRBD2. The length of the CDR3 is 15 residues. Germline-derived CDR1 and CDR2 are MNHNS and SASEGT. J lost 1 base, V lost 6 bases, and 5 bases had no gene match. CDR3 protein: CASRGTSGLSYEQYF. For the CDR3, the DNA is TGTGCCAGCAGGGGGACTAGCGGACTTTCCTACGAGCAGTACTTC.

Details on this clone: The same CDR3 also results from other DNA sequences found in this sample. The rearrangement links TRBV18 to TRBJ2-7; 10 nucleotides align to TRBD2. Germline V gene sequence: CDR1 KGHSH, CDR2 LQKENI. The V gene end was trimmed by 0 bases and the J gene end by 6 bases; junction bases not matched to a gene: 2. This CDR3 region has 14 residues. The CDR3 loop reads CASSPPGLASEQYF. CDR3 nucleotides: TGTGCCAGCTCACCACCGGGACTAGCGTCCGAGCAGTACTTC.

The rearrangement joins TRBV4-3 to TRBJ2-7; D call uncertain. Germline V CDR1 and CDR2: LGHNA, YSLEER. This CDR3 is 13 amino acids long. Trimming took 2 bases from V and 3 from J, leaving 8 bases between them. CDR3 sequence reads: CASSQSPGYEQYF. CDR3 DNA sequence: TGCGCCAGCAGCCAAAGCCCTGGCTACGAGCAGTACTTC.

The J gene is TRBJ2-2, the V gene TRBV28; D gene unclear. The CDR3 contains 14 residues. Germline V gene data show CDR1 as MDHEN and CDR2 as SYDVKM. Trimming stripped 6 bases from V and 1 base from J, with 9 bases between. CDR3 sequence: CASSPSVNTGELFF. The CDR3 DNA is TGTGCCAGCAGCCCATCCGTGAACACCGGGGAGCTGTTTTTT.